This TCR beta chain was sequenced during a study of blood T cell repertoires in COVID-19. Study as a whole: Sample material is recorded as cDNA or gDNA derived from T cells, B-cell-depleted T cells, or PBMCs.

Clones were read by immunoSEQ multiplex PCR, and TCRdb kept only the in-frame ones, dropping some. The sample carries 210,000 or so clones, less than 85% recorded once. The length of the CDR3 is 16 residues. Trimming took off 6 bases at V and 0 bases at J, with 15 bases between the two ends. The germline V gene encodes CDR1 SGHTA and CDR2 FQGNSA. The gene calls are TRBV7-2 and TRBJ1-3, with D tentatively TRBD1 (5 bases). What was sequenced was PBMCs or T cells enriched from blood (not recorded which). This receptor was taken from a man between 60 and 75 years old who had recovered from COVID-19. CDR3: CASSSQGSASGNTIYF. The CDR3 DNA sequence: TGTGCCAGCAGTTCTCAGGGTTCTGCCTCTGGAAACACCATATATTTT.